This T cell receptor (beta chain) was profiled in a study of blood T cell repertoires in COVID-19 (TCRdb year 2020). Regarding the research as a whole: The collaborator samples originated in the United States, Italy and Spain and spanned the acute and convalescent phases of COVID-19. The prospective study material was composed of cDNA or gDNA derived from T cells, B-cell-depleted T cells, or PBMCs. Subjects who had been exposed to COVID-19, were actively infected with it, or had recovered from it provided the deeply sampled blood TCRbeta repertoires that made up the dataset. The repertoires were released in a freely available public database meant as a resource for research on the immune response to SARS-CoV-2. Samples were obtained from the ongoing ImmuneRACE study (first 160 participants) and from 1,254 subjects provided by 6 global collaborators. Nearly every sample came with metadata listing a de-identified subject ID, COVID-19 status, age in years and sex. Where available, HLA class I and class II types were taken from metadata supplied by the sample provider and were not determined by assay-based typing. Overall results and qualifications from the work: Clinical and demographic metadata were provided uncurated, with the amount varying by source and participant.

Of note for this clone: Its specific antigen is unknown. Base qualities were left out, and no much larger clone turns up one base away.

Participants in the prospective study were enrolled through a virtual design, were aged about 18 to 89 years, and lived in roughly 26 United States geographic areas. Cohort assignment in the prospective study relied on participant-reported clinical history from a screening survey and a study questionnaire. Exposed participants had been in contact with someone with a PCR-confirmed or clinician-diagnosed COVID-19 case within 2 weeks of study entry. In the prospective study, mobile phlebotomists collected whole blood, serum and a nasopharyngeal or oropharyngeal swab from each participant. Additional blood draws and questionnaires over an approximately two-month period could optionally be provided by prospective study participants. Before DNA extraction, blood samples from the prospective study were shipped at room temperature or frozen. TCRbeta CDR3 regions were amplified from genomic DNA by means of the immunoSEQ Assay, a bias-controlled multiplex PCR. The paper's data handling went like this. The number of nucleated cells in each sample was estimated from the amplification of reference gene primers within the assay. To quantify the absolute abundance of each unique TCRbeta CDR3 rearrangement, sequence reads were collapsed and filtered. For each sample, productive Simpson clonality was calculated by taking the square root of Simpson's diversity index across productive rearrangements. Here the immuneACCESS table is served through TCRdb, limited to in-frame sequences with V and J called. Missing clones are a known gap in these copies; in checked studies unresolved V genes cover under half, and the rest lacks a known reason. That table supplies the V and J calls and clone size; D and trimming were determined from the DNA. The sample table records about 320,000 clones; 85% to 95% of these occur just once. The leading ten clones occupy 3.9% of the sample.

Clipping removes 6 bases from V and 0 bases from J, with 12 as the unmatched junction base count. Based on the germline V gene (reference sequence), the CDR1 and CDR2 sequences are SGHNT and YYREEE. Taken from cysteine to phenylalanine, the CDR3 has 16 residues. The DNA shown is the 48-base CDR3, in frame from base 1. Sequencing input: PBMCs or T cells enriched from blood (not recorded which). This chain joins TRBV5-4 to TRBJ2-7, and 7 junctional nucleotides match TRBD2. This clonotype was sampled from a woman in her 30s who had been exposed to COVID-19. The CDR3 reads as follows: CASNLIGGSGSYEQYF. The DNA is TGTGCCAGCAACCTCATCGGGGGGTCCGGCTCCTACGAGCAGTACTTC.